The 28 T cell receptor beta chains below all came from one sample that was sequenced in a study of T-cell memory formation after mild COVID-19. TCRdb re-derived calls from the 5' RACE reads in MiXCR, one entry per CDR3 protein. The sample gives nearly 350,000 distinct CDR3 sequences, 10% to 15% of which show up once; over 20% is in the top ten. The sample taken for sequencing was PBMCs or a T cell subset sorted from them (not recorded which). These receptors were collected from a young man who had mild COVID-19 (a few samples of this study predate the infection). Cell type and time point are not known.

This clonotype has a count of ten or more. The genes are TRBV2 and TRBJ1-1, with 7 bases identical to TRBD1. CDR1 is SNHLY, CDR2 FYNNEI, per germline. After removal of 2 bases from V and 8 bases from J, the junction contained 2 bases not matched to a gene. The CDR3 consists of 12 residues. As DNA, the CDR3 is TGTGCCAGCAGTGAACAGGGGGTGGAAGCTTTCTTT. Amino acids: CASSEQGVEAFF. Based on the CDR3 plus reference TRBV2 and TRBJ1-1, the full variable domain is EPEVTQTPSHQVTQMGQEVILRCVPISNHLYFYWYRQILGQKVEFLVSFYNNEISEKSEIFDDQFSVERPDGSNFTLKIRSTKLEDSAMYFCASSEQGVEAFFGQGTRLTVV.

The chain is built from TRBV12-3 or TRBV12-4 and TRBJ1-3, with D unresolved. V gave up 8 bases and J gave up 0 bases, with 11 bases separating them. This CDR3 contains 14 residues. CDR3 loop: CASHPLGSGNTIYF. The CDR3 DNA is TGTGCCAGCCATCCCCTGGGCTCTGGAAACACCATATATTTT.

This clonotype was seen a handful of times. V is TRBV3-1 and J is TRBJ2-1; perhaps D is TRBD1 or TRBD2 (5 bases each). V shed 4 bases and J shed 9 bases, with 16 bases lying between them. The CDR3 runs 14 residues. The germline CDR1 and CDR2 sequences are LGHDT and YNNKEL (reference sequence). Here the CDR3 DNA reads TGTGCCAGCAGCCCGGGACCGATCTTGGGTGAGCAGTTCTTC. This encodes CASSPGPILGEQFF.

This rearrangement joins TRBV20-1 to TRBJ2-7, with TRBD1 matching over 8 bases. CDR1 and CDR2 (germline): DFQATT, SNEGSKA (reference sequence). This CDR3 is 12 amino acids long. The J segment lost 3 bases and the V segment lost 3 bases, leaving 1 base of the junction unmatched. The CDR3 DNA reads as TGCAGTGCTAGGACAGGGGACTACGAGCAGTACTTC. Its translation: CSARTGDYEQYF.

This clonotype showed up just a few times. The chain is built from TRBV20-1 and TRBJ1-4; D gene ambiguous. The CDR3 has 16 amino acids. With 4 bases removed from V and 0 bases from J, the gap between germline ends came to 15 bases. CDR1 DFQATT and CDR2 SNEGSKA come from the germline V gene (reference sequence). The CDR3 spells CSANGFGVATNEKLFF. The CDR3 DNA sequence: TGCAGTGCTAACGGCTTTGGCGTAGCAACTAATGAAAAACTGTTTTTT.

This rearrangement joins TRBV10-2 to TRBJ2-7; D call uncertain. The V gene's germline CDR1 is WSHSY and CDR2 SAAADI. The ends were cut back, 6 bases at V and 3 bases at J, with 6 bases in the middle. The CDR3 contains 11 residues. CDR3 DNA sequence: TGCGCCAGCAGGTCCGTCTACGAGCAGTACTTC. Its protein is CASRSVYEQYF.

This sequence joins TRBV20-1 and TRBJ1-2; 7 bases are a match to TRBD1. V trimming: 5 bases; J trimming: 5 bases; junction bases outside the gene matches: 8. The CDR3 sequence is 13 residues long. Germline CDR1 DFQATT, CDR2 SNEGSKA (reference sequence). DNA of the CDR3: TGCAGTGCTGGATACAGGGGTGAATATGGCTACACCTTC. This sequence encodes CSAGYRGEYGYTF.

This chain links TRBV5-6 with TRBJ2-7, with 7 bases aligning to TRBD1. Per germline, CDR1 SGHDT and CDR2 YYEEEE. CDR3 length equals 14 residues. Trimming took 5 bases from V and 1 from J; bases not matched to a gene: 6. CDR3 DNA sequence: TGTGCCAGCAGTTTCGACAGGGAGTCCTACGAGCAGTACGTC. Amino acids: CASSFDRESYEQYV.

The V and J genes are TRBV7-2 and TRBJ2-5; TRBD2 is a possible D gene (5 bases). Trimming shortened V by 7 bases and J by 2 bases, and 11 bases separated the two germline ends. Germline CDR1 and CDR2: SGHTA and FQGNSA. The CDR3 is 13 amino acids. The CDR3 DNA reads TGTGCCAGCACCACGGACTCACAAGAGACCCAGTACTTC. This gives the protein CASTTDSQETQYF.

This clonotype has more than one count but fewer than ten. The chain uses TRBV12-3 or TRBV12-4 and TRBJ2-3; 16 positions agree with TRBD2. This CDR3 is 18 amino acids long. Unmatched junction bases numbered 9, after V lost 4 bases and J lost 5 bases. Here the CDR3 reads CASSSGTSGGARGDTQYF. The DNA for the CDR3 is TGTGCCAGCAGTTCCGGGACTAGCGGGGGGGCACGGGGAGATACGCAGTATTTT.

The J gene is TRBJ1-1, the V gene TRBV20-1; tentative D call: TRBD1 (6 bases). Trimming took 0 bases from V and 11 from J, leaving 10 bases between them. CDR3 size: 11 residues. The V gene's germline CDR1 is DFQATT and CDR2 SNEGSKA (reference sequence). The CDR3 DNA reads TGCAGTGCTAGAGATAGGGGGAGGGCTTTCTTT. Its translation: CSARDRGRAFF.

This clonotype came up once. V is TRBV5-6 and J is TRBJ2-1; 10 nucleotides agree with TRBD2. This CDR3 contains 15 residues. V trimming: 4 bases; J trimming: 9 bases; junction bases outside the gene matches: 10. CDR1 and CDR2 (germline): SGHDT, YYEEEE. CDR3 amino acids: CASSLVASGGGEQFF. The CDR3, as DNA: TGTGCCAGCAGCCTGGTGGCTAGCGGGGGTGGTGAGCAGTTCTTC.

This clonotype was recorded a few times. This chain uses TRBV5-1 with TRBJ2-7; no firm D call. Germline lookup yields CDR1 SGHRS and CDR2 YFSETQ. CDR3 length: 14 amino acids. The germline V and J ends were trimmed by 0 bases and 2 bases, with 9 bases remaining between them. CDR3 nucleotide sequence: TGCGCCAGCAGCTTGGCGGCAGGCCCCTACGAGCAGTACGTC. Its protein is CASSLAAGPYEQYV.

Comment on this clonotype: At one of its ends the junction is not consistent with the germline gene, which may arise from a read error. The rearrangement links TRBV4-1 to TRBJ2-3; D gene ambiguous. CDR3 length equals 12 residues. In germline, CDR1 is MGHRA, CDR2 YSYEKL. In DNA, the CDR3 is TGCGCCAGCAGCCAACGAGAAGATGCGCAGTATTTT. This translates into CASSQREDAQYF.

There are many counts of this clonotype. This chain joins TRBV4-1 and TRBJ2-3; 8 bases map to TRBD1. This CDR3 contains 16 residues. Trimming took 1 base from V and 9 from J; bases not matched to a gene: 12. The V gene's germline CDR1 is MGHRA and CDR2 YSYEKL. The CDR3 DNA follows: TGCGCCAGCAGCCAAGGACAGGGGAATCTCTATCAGACGCAGTATTTT. It yields the protein CASSQGQGNLYQTQYF.

This clonotype showed up many times. The CDR3 spells CASSPYRDSPYEQYF. The CDR3 nucleotides are TGTGCCAGCAGTCCGTACAGGGATTCACCCTACGAGCAGTACTTC. The rearrangement links TRBV6-6 to TRBJ2-7, with D possibly TRBD1 on 6 matching bases. With 5 bases removed from V and 2 bases from J, the gap between germline ends came to 16 bases. CDR3 length: 15 residues. Germline values: CDR1 MNHNY, CDR2 SVGAGI (reference sequence).

This clonotype showed up just a few times. The chain is built from TRBV20-1 and TRBJ2-5, with 10 bases identical to TRBD2. The CDR3 length is 15 residues. The V and J ends lost 4 bases and 5 bases, in that order; junction bases with no gene match: 10. Germline loops: CDR1 DFQATT, CDR2 SNEGSKA (reference sequence). The CDR3 protein is CSATLAGSWSETQYF. CDR3 nucleotides: TGCAGTGCTACACTAGCGGGGAGTTGGTCGGAGACCCAGTACTTC.

This chain joins TRBV29-1 and TRBJ2-3; no clear D gene. CDR3 length: 14 residues. The germline V gene encodes CDR1 SQVTM and CDR2 ANQGSEA. V was clipped by 1 base and J by 0 bases, with 8 bases between them. The CDR3: CSVEAWASTDTQYF. CDR3 coding DNA: TGCAGCGTTGAAGCTTGGGCTAGCACAGATACGCAGTATTTT.

This clonotype was counted a few times. The chain has TRBV7-3 and TRBJ2-5; the match to TRBD2 covers 8 bases. The CDR3 is 14 residues long. V gave up 2 bases and J gave up 5 bases; unmatched junction bases: 4. Germline loops: CDR1 SGHTA, CDR2 FQGTGA. CDR3 nucleotides: TGTGCCAGCAGCTTACGGGGGGGGCCTGAGACCCAGTACTTC. Residues: CASSLRGGPETQYF.

This clonotype was detected many times. V and J are TRBV7-9 and TRBJ2-3; D is ambiguous. V was clipped by 5 bases and J by 2 bases, with 14 bases between them. The germline V gene encodes CDR1 SEHNR and CDR2 FQNEAQ (reference sequence). The CDR3 sequence is 15 residues long. The CDR3 DNA reads TGTGCCAGCAGCGGTTGGCGAAGCCCCACAGATACGCAGTATTTT. Amino acid sequence: CASSGWRSPTDTQYF.

V usage is TRBV5-6 and J usage is TRBJ1-4; TRBD1 is a possible D gene (5 bases). V was trimmed by 3 bases and J by 8 bases, leaving 14 bases between them. The V gene's germline CDR1 is SGHDT and CDR2 YYEEEE. The CDR3 has 14 residues. CDR3 coding DNA: TGTGCCAGCAGCTGGGGGACCGGTCAGGAAAAACTGTTTTTT. Residues: CASSWGTGQEKLFF.

In its sample, this clonotype was seen a few times. This chain links TRBV4-1 with TRBJ1-6; no firm D call. Germline V gives CDR1 MGHRA, CDR2 YSYEKL. This CDR3 is 15 amino acids long. Trimming stripped 0 bases from V and 6 bases from J, with 9 bases between. The chain's CDR3 is CASSQDPLFNSPLHF. CDR3 coding DNA: TGCGCCAGCAGCCAAGATCCTTTATTTAATTCACCCCTCCACTTT.

This clonotype occurred many times. CDR3 in amino acids: CASSQDWTSGRTDTQYF. Written as DNA, the CDR3 is TGCGCCAGCAGCCAAGATTGGACTAGCGGAAGGACAGATACGCAGTATTTT. The chain recombines TRBV4-1 with TRBJ2-3, with 10 bases fitting TRBD2. The CDR3 consists of 17 residues. CDR1 and CDR2 from the germline V gene are MGHRA and YSYEKL. The junction had 6 bases not matched to a gene; V was cut back by 0 bases and J by 3 bases.

This sequence joins TRBV5-6 and TRBJ1-4; D remains unclear. The germline CDR1 and CDR2 sequences are SGHDT and YYEEEE. The ends were cut back, 2 bases at V and 8 bases at J, with 13 bases in the middle. This CDR3 contains 14 residues. The CDR3 DNA is TGTGCCAGCAGCTTTAGGACTTGGAGGGAAAAACTGTTTTTT. It translates to CASSFRTWREKLFF.

The chain links TRBV12-5 to TRBJ1-6, with TRBD1 as a possible D gene (6 bases). Germline V gene sequence: CDR1 LGHNT, CDR2 FRNRAP. Trimming left V 1 base short and J 9 bases short, with 7 bases between. This CDR3 has 13 amino acids. The CDR3 reads CASGLETGSPLHF. CDR3 DNA sequence: TGTGCTAGTGGTTTGGAGACAGGTTCACCCCTCCACTTT.

The chain employs TRBV15 and TRBJ1-5; unclear D gene. CDR1 is LNHNV and CDR2 is YYDKDF in the germline V gene (reference sequence). V was pared by 0 bases and J by 4 bases, with 10 bases between. CDR3 length: 15 amino acids. The DNA for the CDR3 is TGTGCCACCAGCAGAGATAAAGGCCCAAATCAGCCCCAGCATTTT. Translation: CATSRDKGPNQPQHF.

This clonotype was seen more than once but under ten times. The CDR3 coding sequence is TGTGCCAGCAGCTTAGTCGTCGGGCAATTTGGGGACGAGCAGTACTTC. Translation gives CASSLVVGQFGDEQYF. The rearrangement uses TRBV11-2 and TRBJ2-7; D remains unclear. This CDR3 contains 16 residues. Between the trimmed V and J ends, which lost 1 base and 5 bases, there was a span of 18 bases. The germline CDR1 and CDR2 sequences are SGHAT and FQNNGV.

This clonotype showed up just a few times. This sequence joins TRBV9 and TRBJ1-5, with D possibly being TRBD1 (5 bases). In germline, CDR1 is SGDLS, CDR2 YYNGEE. The CDR3 contains 13 residues. V dropped 0 bases and J dropped 4 bases, with 5 bases sitting between them. The CDR3 sequence: CASSVAGNQPQHF. CDR3 coding DNA: TGTGCCAGCAGCGTAGCAGGGAATCAGCCCCAGCATTTT.